This T cell receptor (beta chain) was sequenced during a study of T cell responses to AZD1222 COVID-19 vaccine. Trimming removed 2 bases at V and 6 bases at J, with 11 bases between. Germline lookup yields CDR1 MNHEY and CDR2 SVGAGI. The CDR3 has 13 amino acids. As regards this clone: Its antigen is as yet unknown.

Measured with immunoSEQ multiplex PCR; TCRdb has only the in-frame clones, and not every one. The data hold tens of thousands of clones, with 90% observed a single time. Study-level points and caveats: Every sample of the repertoires postdated the peak T cell response.

Specimen: peripheral blood, collected on day 0 of AZD1222 vaccination. The clonotype comes from an adult in good health. The genes are TRBV6-5 and TRBJ2-7; D call uncertain. In DNA, the CDR3 is TGTGCCAGCAGTTACAAAGGGAATCTCGAGCAGTACTTC. It encodes CASSYKGNLEQYF.